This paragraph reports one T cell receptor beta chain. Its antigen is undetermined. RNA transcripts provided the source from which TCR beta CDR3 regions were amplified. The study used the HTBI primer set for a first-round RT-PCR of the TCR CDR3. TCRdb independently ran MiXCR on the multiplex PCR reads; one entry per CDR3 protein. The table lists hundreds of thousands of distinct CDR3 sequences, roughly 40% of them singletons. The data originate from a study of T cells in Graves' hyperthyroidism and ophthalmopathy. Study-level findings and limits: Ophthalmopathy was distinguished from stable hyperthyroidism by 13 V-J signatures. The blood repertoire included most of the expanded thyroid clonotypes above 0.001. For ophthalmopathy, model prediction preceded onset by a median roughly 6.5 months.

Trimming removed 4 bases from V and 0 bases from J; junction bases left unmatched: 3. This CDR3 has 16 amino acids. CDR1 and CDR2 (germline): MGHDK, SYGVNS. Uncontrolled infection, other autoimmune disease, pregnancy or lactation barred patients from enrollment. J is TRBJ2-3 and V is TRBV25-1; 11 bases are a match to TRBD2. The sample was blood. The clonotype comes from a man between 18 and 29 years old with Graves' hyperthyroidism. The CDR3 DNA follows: TGTGCCAGCAGTGGGGGACTAGCGGCTAGCACAGATACGCAGTATTTT. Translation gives CASSGGLAASTDTQYF. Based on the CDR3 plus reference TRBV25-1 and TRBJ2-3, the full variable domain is EADIYQTPRYLVIGTGKKITLECSQTMGHDKMYWYQQDPGMELHLIHYSYGVNSTEKGDLSSESTVSRIRTEHFPLTLESARPSHTSQYLCASSGGLAASTDTQYFGPGTRLTVL.